This T cell receptor beta chain was observed in a study of beta chain features in type 1 diabetes. This clone was detected only a few times. The entirety of the isolated RNA underwent reverse transcription, so expressed TCRB transcripts were sequenced. Profiling relied on immunoSEQ multiplex PCR, and the TCRdb table lists in-frame clones only, not all of them. The data hold about 150,000 clones, with about 7.3% observed a single time. In germline, CDR1 is MNHEY, CDR2 SMNVEV (reference sequence). Trimming at V came to 10 bases and at J to 0 bases, leaving 9 bases not matched to a gene. The CDR3 is 14 amino acids.

The sequence came from a man aged 18 to 30 in good health. This rearrangement joins TRBV27 to TRBJ2-7; 7 bases agree with TRBD1. What was sequenced was central memory CD4+ T cells from blood. As DNA, the CDR3 is TGTGCCACCCGCCGACAGGGAAGCTCCTACGAGCAGTACTTC. Its protein is CATRRQGSSYEQYF.